This T cell receptor (beta chain) was identified during a study of blood T cell repertoires in COVID-19. Germline V gene sequence: CDR1 MNHEY, CDR2 SVGAGI. This CDR3 has 12 residues. V lost 6 bases, J lost 3 bases, and 2 bases stayed unmatched. Sequenced by immunoSEQ multiplex PCR; TCRdb stores in-frame clones only, minus some. The sample has 100,000 to 150,000 clones, about 83% seen once. Sequencing used peripheral blood. This receptor was obtained from a man at least 80 years old with active or convalescent COVID-19. The V and J genes are TRBV6-5 and TRBJ2-7; 7 bases fit TRBD1. For the CDR3, the DNA is TGTGCCAGCAGCGGGACAGTCTACGAGCAGTACTTC. Encoded protein: CASSGTVYEQYF.